These 14 T cell receptor beta chains came from one sample sequenced in a study of cytomegalovirus exposure and HLA in healthy donors. Primers for the PCR totalled 60 Vbeta and 13 Jbeta. Profiling relied on immunoSEQ multiplex PCR, and the TCRdb table lists in-frame clones only, not all of them. The sample gives over 40,000 clones, about nine tenths of which show up once; 8% is in the top ten. Sequencing was performed on PBMCs. These receptor sequences come from a woman in her thirties or forties in good health and CMV-seropositive.

The chain links TRBV10-1 to TRBJ1-2, with D possibly matching TRBD1 (6 bases). Trimming removed 2 bases from V and 5 bases from J, with 9 bases in between. The germline V gene has CDR1 WNHNN and CDR2 SYGVQD (reference sequence). The CDR3 loop spans 13 amino acids. The CDR3 here is CASSETGTYGYTF. The CDR3 DNA reads TGCGCCAGCAGTGAGACCGGGACATATGGCTACACCTTC.

This chain links TRBV14 with TRBJ2-3, with D perhaps matching TRBD2 (6 bases). This CDR3 has 16 amino acids. V lost 1 base, J lost 2 bases, and 13 bases lay in between. CDR1 and CDR2 (germline): SGHDN, FVKESK. The CDR3 nucleotides read TGTGCCAGCAGCCAAGCCCGACTAGGGATCACAGATACGCAGTATTTT. It specifies CASSQARLGITDTQYF.

This clone was picked up a small number of times. The genes are TRBV19 and TRBJ1-2; possible D gene TRBD1, 5 bases. The CDR3 runs to 15 residues. The germline V gene has CDR1 LNHDA and CDR2 SQIVND (reference sequence). With 6 bases removed from V and 3 bases from J, the gap between germline ends came to 17 bases. DNA of the CDR3: TGTGCCAGTAGGAAAACCGACAGCGGGGACTATGGCTACACCTTC. Amino acids: CASRKTDSGDYGYTF.

The chain recombines TRBV25-1 with TRBJ2-3, with D possibly matching TRBD1 (5 bases). CDR3 length: 12 amino acids. Germline assignment: CDR1 MGHDK and CDR2 SYGVNS. Between the trimmed V and J ends, which lost 6 bases and 4 bases, there was a span of 8 bases. CDR3 region: CASRDTADTQYF. CDR3 coding DNA: TGTGCCAGCAGGGACACCGCAGATACGCAGTATTTT.

V usage is TRBV4-1 and J usage is TRBJ2-7; possible D gene TRBD2, 7 bases. Germline lookup yields CDR1 MGHRA and CDR2 YSYEKL. The CDR3 is 14 amino acids. The V end lost 2 bases, the J end lost 6 bases, and 14 bases lay between the germline ends. CDR3 sequence reads: CASSQTWAGAEQYF. The CDR3 nucleotides read TGCGCCAGCAGCCAAACCTGGGCGGGGGCCGAGCAGTACTTC.

The table lists this clone with a few counts. The CDR3 sequence is CAQGEQFF. The CDR3 nucleotides read TGTGCTCAGGGTGAGCAGTTCTTC. This chain joins TRBV27 and TRBJ2-1, with TRBD1 as a possible D gene (5 bases). CDR1 and CDR2 (germline): MNHEY, SMNVEV (reference sequence). This CDR3 contains 8 residues.

This clone was seen a few times. This sequence joins TRBV4-1 and TRBJ2-1; 16 nucleotides align to TRBD2. The CDR3 has 19 amino acids. The germline CDR1 and CDR2 sequences are MGHRA and YSYEKL. With 3 bases clipped from V and 3 bases from J, the junction kept 8 bases outside the gene matches. CDR3 DNA: TGCGCCAGCAGCCACCTGGGACTAGCGGGAGGGATTAACTACAATGAGCAGTTCTTC. It translates to CASSHLGLAGGINYNEQFF.

This rearrangement joins TRBV23-1 to TRBJ1-1; D is unresolved. TRBV23-1 is annotated as an ORF whose role is uncertain. The CDR3 has 13 amino acids. V was trimmed by 4 bases and J by 3 bases, leaving 9 bases between them. The DNA of the CDR3 is TGCGCCAGCAGTCGAAGAGATTACACTGAAGCTTTCTTT. It specifies CASSRRDYTEAFF.

V is TRBV7-3 and J is TRBJ2-1, with 8 bases that match TRBD2. The CDR3 is 17 residues long. Germline-derived CDR1 and CDR2 are SGHTA and FQGTGA. With V trimmed by 5 bases and J by 3 bases, 12 bases remained unmatched. The CDR3 nucleotides are TGTGCCAGCAGCCCCCAACCACTAGCGGCTATCTACAATGAGCAGTTCTTC. It specifies CASSPQPLAAIYNEQFF.

The chain couples TRBV7-9 to TRBJ1-4; TRBD1 agrees at 8 bases. The V and J ends lost 3 bases and 6 bases, in that order; junction bases with no gene match: 6. The CDR3 runs to 15 residues. Germline V gives CDR1 SEHNR, CDR2 FQNEAQ (reference sequence). DNA of the CDR3: TGTGCCAGCAGCTTGGGGGACAGGTTGGATGAAAAACTGTTTTTT. The encoded protein is CASSLGDRLDEKLFF.

The chain has TRBV5-1 and TRBJ2-1; TRBD1 matches 9 bases. The CDR3 length is 15 residues. Trimming cost V 1 base and J 4 bases; bases outside gene matches: 3. The germline gives CDR1 SGHRS, CDR2 YFSETQ. The CDR3 is CASSLNGQGYNEQFF. For the CDR3, the DNA is TGCGCCAGCAGCTTGAACGGACAGGGGTACAATGAGCAGTTCTTC.

The J gene is TRBJ2-3, the V gene TRBV11-2; 7 nucleotides align to TRBD1. CDR1 and CDR2 from the germline V gene are SGHAT and FQNNGV. The CDR3 has 16 amino acids. J gave up 6 bases and V 5 bases, and 14 bases lay outside the gene matches. The chain's CDR3 is CASSPDRMGTVDTQYF. Here the CDR3 DNA reads TGTGCCAGCAGCCCGGACAGGATGGGAACGGTGGATACGCAGTATTTT.

The genes are TRBV6-1 and TRBJ1-5; no clear D. The ends were cut back, 6 bases at V and 7 bases at J, with 19 bases in the middle. The CDR3 is made up of 15 amino acids. Germline CDR1 reads MNHNS; CDR2 reads SASEGT. CDR3: CASSSDPSDWQPQHF. In nucleotides, the CDR3 is TGTGCCAGCAGCTCTGACCCGTCGGACTGGCAGCCCCAGCATTTT.

The rearrangement uses TRBV9 and TRBJ1-4; the D gene is possibly TRBD1 (6 bases). Between the trimmed V and J ends, which lost 3 bases and 8 bases, there was a span of 17 bases. Germline CDR1 reads SGDLS; CDR2 reads YYNGEE. This CDR3 has 15 amino acids. DNA of the CDR3: TGTGCCAGCAGCGGAACCCAAGGGCAGGGGGAAAAACTGTTTTTT. Protein product: CASSGTQGQGEKLFF. Drawing the rest from reference TRBV9 and TRBJ1-4, the complete variable domain is DSGVTQTPKHLITATGQRVTLRCSPRSGDLSVYWYQQSLDQGLQFLIQYYNGEERAKGNILERFSAQQFPDLHSELNLSSLELGDSALYFCASSGTQGQGEKLFFGSGTQLSVL.